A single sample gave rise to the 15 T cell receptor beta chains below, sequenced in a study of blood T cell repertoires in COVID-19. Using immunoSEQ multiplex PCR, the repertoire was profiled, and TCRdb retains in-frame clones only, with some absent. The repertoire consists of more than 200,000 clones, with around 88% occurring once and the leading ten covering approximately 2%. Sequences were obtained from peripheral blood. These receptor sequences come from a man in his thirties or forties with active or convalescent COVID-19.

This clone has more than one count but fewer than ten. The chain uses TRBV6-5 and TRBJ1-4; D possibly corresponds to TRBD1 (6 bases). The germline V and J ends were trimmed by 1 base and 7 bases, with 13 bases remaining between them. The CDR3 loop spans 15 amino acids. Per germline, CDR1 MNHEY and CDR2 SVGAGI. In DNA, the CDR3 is TGTGCCAGCAGTTACTTCCGGGGGGCGCGTGAAAAACTGTTTTTT. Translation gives CASSYFRGAREKLFF.

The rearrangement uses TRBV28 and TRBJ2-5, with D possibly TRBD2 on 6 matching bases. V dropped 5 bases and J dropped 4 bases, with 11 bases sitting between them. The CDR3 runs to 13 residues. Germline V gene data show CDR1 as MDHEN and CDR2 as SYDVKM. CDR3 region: CASSRKLAETQYF. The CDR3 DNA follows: TGTGCCAGCAGTAGAAAACTAGCAGAGACCCAGTACTTC.

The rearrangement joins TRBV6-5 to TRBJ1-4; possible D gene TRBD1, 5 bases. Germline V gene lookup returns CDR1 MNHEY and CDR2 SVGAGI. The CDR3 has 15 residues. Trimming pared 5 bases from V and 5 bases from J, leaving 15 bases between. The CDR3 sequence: CASSLLIRGNEKLFF. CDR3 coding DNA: TGTGCCAGCAGTCTGCTGATCCGGGGGAATGAAAAACTGTTTTTT.

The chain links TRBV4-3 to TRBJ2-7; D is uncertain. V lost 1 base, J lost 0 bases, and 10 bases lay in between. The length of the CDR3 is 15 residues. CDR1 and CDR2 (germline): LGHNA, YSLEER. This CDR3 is CASSQGIQISYEQYF. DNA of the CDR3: TGCGCCAGCAGCCAAGGTATTCAGATCTCCTACGAGCAGTACTTC.

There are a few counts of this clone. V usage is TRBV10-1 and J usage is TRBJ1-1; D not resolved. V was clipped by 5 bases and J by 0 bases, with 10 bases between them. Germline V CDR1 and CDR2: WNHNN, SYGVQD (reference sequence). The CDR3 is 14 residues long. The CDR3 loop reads CASSNYRVNTEAFF. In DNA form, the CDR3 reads TGCGCCAGCAGTAACTATCGCGTGAACACTGAAGCTTTCTTT.

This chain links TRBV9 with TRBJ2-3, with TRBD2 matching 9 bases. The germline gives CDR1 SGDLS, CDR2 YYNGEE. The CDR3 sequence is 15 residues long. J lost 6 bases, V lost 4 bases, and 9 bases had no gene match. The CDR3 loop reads CASSSGGGAPDTQYF. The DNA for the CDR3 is TGTGCCAGCAGCTCAGGCGGGGGGGCCCCCGATACGCAGTATTTT.

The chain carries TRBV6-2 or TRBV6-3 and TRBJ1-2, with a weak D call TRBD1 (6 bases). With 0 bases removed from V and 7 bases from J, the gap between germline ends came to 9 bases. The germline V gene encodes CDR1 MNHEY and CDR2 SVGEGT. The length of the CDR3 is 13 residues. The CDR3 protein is CASSYSGAGGYTF. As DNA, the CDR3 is TGTGCCAGCAGTTACTCGGGGGCTGGTGGCTACACCTTC.

The CDR3 DNA is TGTGCCAGCAGCTTCGGGGGAAGCTCCTACGAGCAGTACTTC. Its protein is CASSFGGSSYEQYF. This chain joins TRBV5-6 and TRBJ2-7; tentatively, D is TRBD2 (6 bases). Trimming left V 2 bases short and J 0 bases short, with 9 bases between. Germline values: CDR1 SGHDT, CDR2 YYEEEE. The CDR3 is 14 amino acids. The variable domain in full, completed from reference TRBV5-6 and TRBJ2-7, reads DAGVTQSPTHLIKTRGQQVTLRCSPKSGHDTVSWYQQALGQGPQFIFQYYEEEERQRGNFPDRFSGHQFPNYSSELNVNALLLGDSALYLCASSFGGSSYEQYFGPGTRLTVT.

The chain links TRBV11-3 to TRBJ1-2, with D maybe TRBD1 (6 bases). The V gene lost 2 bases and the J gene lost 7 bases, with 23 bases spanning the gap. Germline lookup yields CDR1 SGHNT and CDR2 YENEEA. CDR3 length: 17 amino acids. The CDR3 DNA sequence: TGTGCCAGCAGCTTAATGAGGGGGTCCAGGGGAAACGGTGGCTACACCTTC. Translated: CASSLMRGSRGNGGYTF.

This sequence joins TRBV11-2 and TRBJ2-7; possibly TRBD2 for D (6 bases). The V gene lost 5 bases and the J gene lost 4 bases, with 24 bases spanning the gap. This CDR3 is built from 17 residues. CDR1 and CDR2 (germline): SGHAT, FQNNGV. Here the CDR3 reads CASSLTADYRESYEQYF. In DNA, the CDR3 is TGTGCCAGCAGCCTTACGGCGGACTACCGGGAATCTTACGAGCAGTACTTC.

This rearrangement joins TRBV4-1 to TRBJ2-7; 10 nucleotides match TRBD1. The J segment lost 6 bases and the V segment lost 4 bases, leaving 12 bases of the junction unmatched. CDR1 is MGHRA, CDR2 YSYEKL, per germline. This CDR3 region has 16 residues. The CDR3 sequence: CASSRMDRGNLGEQYF. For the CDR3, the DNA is TGCGCCAGCAGCCGAATGGACAGGGGGAATTTAGGCGAGCAGTACTTC.

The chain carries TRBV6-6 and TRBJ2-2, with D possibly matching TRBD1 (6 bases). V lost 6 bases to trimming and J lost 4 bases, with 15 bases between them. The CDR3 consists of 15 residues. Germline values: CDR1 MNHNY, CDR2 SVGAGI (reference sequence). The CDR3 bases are TGTGCCAGCAGACCTCCGGGACAAGGCACCGGGGAGCTGTTTTTT. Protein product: CASRPPGQGTGELFF.

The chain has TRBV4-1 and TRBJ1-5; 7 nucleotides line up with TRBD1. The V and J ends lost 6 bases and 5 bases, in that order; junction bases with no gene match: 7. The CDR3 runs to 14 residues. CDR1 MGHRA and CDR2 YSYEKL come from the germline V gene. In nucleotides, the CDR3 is TGCGCCAGCAGAGGCGTTCAGGGGGATCAGCCCCAGCATTTT. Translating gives CASRGVQGDQPQHF.

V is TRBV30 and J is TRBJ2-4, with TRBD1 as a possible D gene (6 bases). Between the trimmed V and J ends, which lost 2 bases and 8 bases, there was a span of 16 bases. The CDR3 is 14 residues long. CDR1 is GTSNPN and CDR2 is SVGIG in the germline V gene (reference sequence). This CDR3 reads CAWSPYSGADIQYF. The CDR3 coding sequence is TGTGCCTGGAGTCCCTACTCAGGGGCCGACATTCAGTACTTC.

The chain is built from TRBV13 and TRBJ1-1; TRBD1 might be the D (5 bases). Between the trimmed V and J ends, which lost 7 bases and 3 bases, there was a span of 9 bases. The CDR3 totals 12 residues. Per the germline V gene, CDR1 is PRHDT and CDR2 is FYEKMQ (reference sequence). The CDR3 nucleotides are TGTGCCAGCACTCAGGGTGACACTGAAGCTTTCTTT. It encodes CASTQGDTEAFF.